Listed below are T cell receptor beta chains from one sample, sequenced in a study of response to subunit inactivated influenza vaccine. MiXCR, applied by TCRdb to the RT-PCR reads, yields one record per CDR3 protein. The sample comprises 600,000 to 850,000 distinct CDR3 sequences, around 15% of which are singletons, and about 7.6% rests with the top ten. The sample consisted of PBMCs from blood, taken approximately 15 days before vaccination. The origin of the receptors is a man over 45 who received an inactivated influenza vaccine. Each CDR3 is given with its conserved first and last residue. The D gene is left open where the match is weak. Clone size is not always given. Where it is, it says once, few, many or a class for expanded clones.

TRBJ2-7 NA NA TRBV4-3 TGCGCCAGCAGCCAATGGGTGGGCTACGAGCAGTACTTC CASSQWVGYEQYF
TRBJ2-7 few NA TRBV15 TGTGCCACCAGCAGAGCCGGGACAACCTACGAGCAGTACTTC CATSRAGTTYEQYF
TRBJ2-7 NA NA TRBV4-1 TGCGCCAGCAGCCAAGGGCTGCGGCAGTACTTC CASSQGLRQYF
TRBJ1-3 NA TRBD1 TRBV4-1 TGCGCCAGCAGCCAAGATCGGGACAGGGTGGATGGAAACACCATATATTTT CASSQDRDRVDGNTIYF
TRBJ2-3 NA NA TRBV10-3 TGTGCCATCAGACAGGGAAGCACAGATACGCAGTATTTT CAIRQGSTDTQYF
TRBJ2-3 few TRBD2 TRBV30 TGTGCCTGGACTAGCGGGAACACAGATACGCAGTATTTT CAWTSGNTDTQYF
TRBJ1-6 NA TRBD1 TRBV12-3/TRBV12-4 TGTGCCAGCAGTCCCGGACAGGGGGTTTCACCCCTCCACTTT CASSPGQGVSPLHF
TRBJ1-4 few NA TRBV4-3 TGCGCCAGCAGCCGGGTGGGGGGCCTTAATGAAAAACTGTTTTTT CASSRVGGLNEKLFF
TRBJ2-1 NA TRBD2 TRBV9 TGTGCCAGCAGCGTAGAGGCGGGGGACTACAATGAGCAGTTCTTC CASSVEAGDYNEQFF
TRBJ2-1 many TRBD2 TRBV6-2/TRBV6-3 TGTGCCAGCAGTTACGGGTTAGGACTAGCGGGACTCAATGAGCAGTTCTTC CASSYGLGLAGLNEQFF
TRBJ1-5 few TRBD1 TRBV12-3/TRBV12-4 TGTGCCAGCAGCCGGGACAGACGCAATCAGCCCCAGCATTTT CASSRDRRNQPQHF
TRBJ2-5 many NA TRBV5-1 TGCGCCAGCAGCTTGAGGCTTCGAGAAGAGACCCAGTACTTC CASSLRLREETQYF
TRBJ2-7 few NA TRBV4-3 TGCGCCAGCAGCCAAGGCGGACTGAACTACGAGCAGTACTTC CASSQGGLNYEQYF
TRBJ2-7 NA NA TRBV20-1 TGCAGTGCTAACCGGGACACCTATTACGAGCAGTACTTC CSANRDTYYEQYF
TRBJ2-3 NA NA TRBV14 TGTGCCAGCAGCCAAGCTCTAGCAGATACGCAGTATTTT CASSQALADTQYF
TRBJ2-3 NA NA TRBV11-2 TGTGCCAGCAGCTCATGCTTGGGGGTTCACAGCACAGATACGCAGTATTTT CASSSCLGVHSTDTQYF
TRBJ2-2 many TRBD1 TRBV12-3/TRBV12-4 TGTGCCAGCAGTTTAGTGGGACAGGGGGCCGGGGAGCTGTTTTTT CASSLVGQGAGELFF
TRBJ2-5 few NA TRBV5-1 TGCGCCAGCCGACGGAGTGGGGGCGAGGGGGAGACCCAGTACTTC CASRRSGGEGETQYF
TRBJ1-2 NA TRBD1 TRBV7-2 TGTGCCAGCAGCACAGACAGGGGCCTCTTAGGCTACACCTTC CASSTDRGLLGYTF
TRBJ2-7 NA NA TRBV7-9 TGTGCCAGCAGCCCGTACAGCAAAAGCTCCTACGAGCAGTACTTC CASSPYSKSSYEQYF
TRBJ2-4 many NA TRBV18 TGTGCCAGCTCACCAGACAGGACGATAGCCAAAAACATTCAGTACTTC CASSPDRTIAKNIQYF
TRBJ2-3 many NA TRBV4-3 TGCGCCAGCAGCCAAGTGGACGACGGACTATACACAGATACGCAGTATTTT CASSQVDDGLYTDTQYF
TRBJ2-5 NA TRBD2 TRBV10-3 TGTGCCATCAGTCAACGGGGGGAAGAGACCCAGTACTTC CAISQRGEETQYF
TRBJ2-1 few TRBD2 TRBV10-3 TGTGCCATCAATAGCGGGGGGACCTACAATGAGCAGTTCTTC CAINSGGTYNEQFF
TRBJ2-1 many NA TRBV7-2 TGTGCCAGCAGCTTCGGGAGATTAACCTACAATGAGCAGTTCTTC CASSFGRLTYNEQFF
TRBJ2-7 few NA TRBV6-1 TGTGCCAGCAGTGAACTTAGGACAGCCTCCTACGAGCAGTACTTC CASSELRTASYEQYF
TRBJ2-3 NA TRBD1 TRBV25-1 TGTGCCAGCAGTGAGACAGGGCCTAGCACAGATACGCAGTATTTT CASSETGPSTDTQYF
TRBJ2-7 once NA TRBV28 TGTGCCAACAGTTTCGGGGACCCGCGACTCGAGCAGTACTTC CANSFGDPRLEQYF
TRBJ2-5 few NA TRBV3-1 TGTGCCAGCAGCCAAGATGGGGGGCAGAGGGGGACCCAGTACTTC CASSQDGGQRGTQYF
TRBJ1-2 few NA TRBV27 TGTGCCAGCAGTTTATTCAGGGATCACTATGGCTACACCTTC CASSLFRDHYGYTF
TRBJ2-6 NA TRBD1 TRBV7-2 TGTGCCAGCAGGATGGGACAGCCGTACTCTGGGGCCAACGTCCTGACTTTC CASRMGQPYSGANVLTF
TRBJ2-1 NA TRBD1 TRBV20-1 TGCAGTGCTAGATCGGGGACAGGGCTCGATGAGCAGTTCTTC CSARSGTGLDEQFF
TRBJ2-3 few TRBD2 TRBV7-9 TGTGCCAGCAGCTCCGGACTAGCGGGCTATACGCAGTATTTT CASSSGLAGYTQYF
TRBJ1-4 few NA TRBV6-2/TRBV6-3 TGTGCCAGCACGGCGAGAGAAAAACTGTTTTTT CASTAREKLFF
TRBJ2-5 NA NA TRBV28 TGTGCCAGCATTCCCCAGGGACCGGTGGAGACCCAGTACTTC CASIPQGPVETQYF
TRBJ2-6 few TRBD2 TRBV3-1 TGTGCCAGCAGCCCCAGACTAGCGGGAGGTAGTGGGGCCAACGTCCTGACTTTC CASSPRLAGGSGANVLTF
TRBJ2-3 many NA TRBV5-1 TGCGCCAGCAGCTTGGATGGAGATACGCAGTATTTT CASSLDGDTQYF
TRBJ1-5 many NA TRBV7-9 TGTGCCAGCAGCGAACAGGAAAGTCAGCCCCAGCATTTT CASSEQESQPQHF
TRBJ1-5 few NA TRBV7-2 TGTGCCAGCAGACTTGCAGGCAGAGGTCAGCCCCAGCATTTT CASRLAGRGQPQHF
TRBJ2-2 many NA TRBV28 TGTGCCAGCAGTTCCCCCCGGGACACCAAGAACACCGGGGAGCTGTTTTTT CASSSPRDTKNTGELFF
TRBJ2-1 few NA TRBV7-9 TGTGCCAGCAGCTCAACACTCCTAAGCTCCTACAATGAGCAGTTCTTC CASSSTLLSSYNEQFF
TRBJ2-1 NA TRBD2 TRBV6-2/TRBV6-3 TGTGCCAGCAGCTCCGCAACTAGCGGGACTTCCTACAATGAGCAGTTCTTC CASSSATSGTSYNEQFF
TRBJ2-5 NA TRBD2 TRBV6-2/TRBV6-3 TGTGCCAGCAGTTACCTAGCGGAGAATGAAGAGACCCAGTACTTC CASSYLAENEETQYF
TRBJ2-7 NA NA TRBV28 TGTGCCAGCAGCCAACTCTTCGAGCAGTACTTC CASSQLFEQYF
TRBJ1-1 few NA TRBV7-6 TGTGCCAGCAGCTACAGGGACGCCACTGAAGCTTTCTTT CASSYRDATEAFF
TRBJ1-2 few NA TRBV5-6 TGTGCCAGCAGCTTGCCCAAGGCGGGCTATGGCTACACCTTC CASSLPKAGYGYTF
TRBJ2-6 NA NA TRBV10-3 TGTGCCATCAGTGAGTCGAGGGTCGGGGCCAACGTCCTGACTTTC CAISESRVGANVLTF
TRBJ1-3 few TRBD1 TRBV4-2 TGTGCCAGCAGCGACCAGGGGGCTACGGCTGGAAACACCATATATTTT CASSDQGATAGNTIYF
TRBJ2-1 once TRBD2 TRBV20-1 TGCAGTGCTAGTCGGCTAGCGGGAGGCTTTGGGGAGCAGTTCTTC CSASRLAGGFGEQFF